Each of the 9 T cell receptor beta chains below was sequenced from the same sample in a study of CD8+ T cells in alopecia areata. Extracted RNA was reverse transcribed, and the resulting cDNA served as sequencing template. Some clones are missing from TCRdb's copy, which holds only in-frame ones; the method was immunoSEQ multiplex PCR. The sample consists of 35,000 or so clones, around half of them appearing once. In roughly 5 patients, CD4+ T cells were split by CD25+CD127- sorting. Sequences were obtained from CD4+ Tregs sorted from blood. Receptors originate from a human donor with alopecia areata.

The table lists this clone with a few counts. The chain couples TRBV7-3 to TRBJ1-1, with D possibly matching TRBD1 (6 bases). CDR3 length: 19 residues. Per germline, CDR1 SGHTA and CDR2 FQGTGA. V was trimmed by 2 bases and J by 4 bases, leaving 26 bases between them. The CDR3 DNA sequence: TGTGCCAGCAGCTTAGCTATGCGGGGGGGCACTACACGCCGCACTGAAGCTTTCTTT. Translated, it gives CASSLAMRGGTTRRTEAFF.

This chain joins TRBV28 and TRBJ2-3; 11 bases map to TRBD2. Germline V lookup: CDR1 MDHEN, CDR2 SYDVKM. V gave up 3 bases and J gave up 6 bases; unmatched junction bases: 17. This CDR3 comprises 19 residues. The CDR3 is CASSFSPRLAGGLTDTQYF. The CDR3, as DNA: TGTGCCAGCAGTTTTTCCCCTAGGTTAGCGGGAGGGCTGACGGATACGCAGTATTTT.

The CDR3 here is CASSSMGTEAFF. CDR3 sequence (DNA): TGTGCCAGCAGCTCCATGGGAACTGAAGCTTTCTTT. The V gene is TRBV7-9, the J gene TRBJ1-1, with D unresolved. The CDR3 sequence is 12 residues long. V was clipped by 4 bases and J by 5 bases, with 8 bases between them. From germline, CDR1 is SEHNR and CDR2 FQNEAQ (reference sequence).

This rearrangement joins TRBV6-6 to TRBJ1-3, with 11 bases lining up with TRBD1. There are 15 residues in the CDR3. V was pared by 7 bases and J by 4 bases, with 6 bases of the junction left unmatched. Germline V lookup: CDR1 MNHNY, CDR2 SVGAGI (reference sequence). CDR3 nucleotides: TGTGCCAGCATCCCGGGACAGGGGGAAGGAAACACCATATATTTT. Translation gives CASIPGQGEGNTIYF.

The CDR3 sequence is CASRWQGARSPLHF. CDR3 in DNA: TGTGCCAGCAGGTGGCAGGGGGCTCGTTCACCCCTCCACTTT. The V call is TRBV28, the J call TRBJ1-6; 8 bases align to TRBD1. This CDR3 spans 14 amino acids. Trimming took 6 bases from V and 9 from J; bases not matched to a gene: 7. CDR1 and CDR2 (germline): MDHEN, SYDVKM.

This clone was recorded once. CDR3 nucleotides: TGTGCCAGCAGCTATAGCGTGACAGGGTATGAGGAGCAGTACTTC. Its translation: CASSYSVTGYEEQYF. The V call is TRBV5-4, the J call TRBJ2-7; 7 positions match TRBD1. The CDR3 sequence is 15 residues long. Germline CDR1 is SGHNT and CDR2 is YYREEE (reference sequence). Trimming took 3 bases from V and 7 from J; bases not matched to a gene: 13.

This clone appeared a few times. This chain joins TRBV5-1 and TRBJ2-7, with TRBD1 as a possible D gene (6 bases). V was shortened by 4 bases and J by 2 bases, with 13 bases between the two germline ends. The CDR3 covers 14 residues. Germline values: CDR1 SGHRS, CDR2 YFSETQ. CDR3 in amino acids: CASSPGVPTYEQYF. The CDR3 DNA is TGCGCCAGCAGCCCAGGGGTGCCGACCTACGAGCAGTACTTC.

The chain carries TRBV4-1 and TRBJ1-1; D is ambiguous. The CDR3 contains 15 residues. Trimming pared 2 bases from V and 0 bases from J, leaving 10 bases between. Germline-derived CDR1 and CDR2 are MGHRA and YSYEKL. CDR3 DNA sequence: TGCGCCAGCAGCCAAAGTGGCGCCATGAACACTGAAGCTTTCTTT. Protein: CASSQSGAMNTEAFF.

This clone was seen a single time. CDR3 sequence: CASSLRREQFF. For the CDR3, the DNA is TGTGCCAGCAGCCTTCGGCGGGAGCAGTTCTTC. The rearrangement uses TRBV7-2 and TRBJ2-1; D not resolved. Trimming cost V 5 bases and J 10 bases, with 9 bases left between them. This CDR3 contains 11 residues. Germline CDR1 is SGHTA and CDR2 is FQGNSA.